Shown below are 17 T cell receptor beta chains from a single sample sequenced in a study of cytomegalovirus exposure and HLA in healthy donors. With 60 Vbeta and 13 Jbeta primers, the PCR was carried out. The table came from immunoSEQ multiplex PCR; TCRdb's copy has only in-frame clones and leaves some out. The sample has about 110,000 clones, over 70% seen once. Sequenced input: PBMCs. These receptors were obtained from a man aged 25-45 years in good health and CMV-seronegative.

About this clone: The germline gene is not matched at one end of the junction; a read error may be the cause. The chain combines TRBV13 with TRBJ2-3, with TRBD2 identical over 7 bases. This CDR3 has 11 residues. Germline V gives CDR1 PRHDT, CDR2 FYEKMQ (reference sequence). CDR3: CASSRGLELGF. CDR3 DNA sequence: TGTGCCAGCAGCCGAGGACTAGAGCTTGGGTTT.

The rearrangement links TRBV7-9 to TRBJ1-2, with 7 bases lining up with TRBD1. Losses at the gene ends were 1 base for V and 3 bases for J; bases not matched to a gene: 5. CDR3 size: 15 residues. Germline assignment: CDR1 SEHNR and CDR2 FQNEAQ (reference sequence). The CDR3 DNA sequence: TGTGCCAGCAGCTTAGGACAGGGTTTCGACTATGGCTACACCTTC. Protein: CASSLGQGFDYGYTF.

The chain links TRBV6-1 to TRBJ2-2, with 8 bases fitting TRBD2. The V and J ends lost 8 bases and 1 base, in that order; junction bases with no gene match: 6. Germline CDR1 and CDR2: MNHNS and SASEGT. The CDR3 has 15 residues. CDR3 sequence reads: CASGSLAGNTGELFF. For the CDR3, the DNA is TGTGCCAGCGGAAGCCTAGCGGGGAACACCGGGGAGCTGTTTTTT.

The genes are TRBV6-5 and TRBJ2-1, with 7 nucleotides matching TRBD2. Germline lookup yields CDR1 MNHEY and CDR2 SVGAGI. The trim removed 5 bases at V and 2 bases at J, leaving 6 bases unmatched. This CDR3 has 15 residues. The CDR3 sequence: CASSISGYPYNEQFF. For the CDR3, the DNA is TGTGCCAGCAGTATTAGCGGGTACCCCTACAATGAGCAGTTCTTC.

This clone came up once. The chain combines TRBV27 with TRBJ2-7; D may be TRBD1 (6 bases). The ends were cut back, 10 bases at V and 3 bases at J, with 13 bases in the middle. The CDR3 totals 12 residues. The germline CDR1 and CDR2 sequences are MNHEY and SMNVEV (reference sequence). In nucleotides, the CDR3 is TGTGCCACCTCTAGGGGGAACTACGAGCAGTACTTC. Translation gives CATSRGNYEQYF.

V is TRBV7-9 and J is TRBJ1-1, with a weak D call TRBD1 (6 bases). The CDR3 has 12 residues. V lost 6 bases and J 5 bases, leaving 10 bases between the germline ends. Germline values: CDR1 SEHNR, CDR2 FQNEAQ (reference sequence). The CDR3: CASRAGVTEAFF. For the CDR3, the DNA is TGTGCCAGCAGGGCAGGGGTTACTGAAGCTTTCTTT.

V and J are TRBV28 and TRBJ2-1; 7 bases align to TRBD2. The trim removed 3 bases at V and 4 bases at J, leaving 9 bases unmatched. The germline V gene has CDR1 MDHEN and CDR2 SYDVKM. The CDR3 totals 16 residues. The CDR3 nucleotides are TGTGCCAGCAGTTTGTTGGGGGGGAGTTGGTACAATGAGCAGTTCTTC. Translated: CASSLLGGSWYNEQFF. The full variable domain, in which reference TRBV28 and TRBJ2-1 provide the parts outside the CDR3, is DVKVTQSSRYLVKRTGEKVFLECVQDMDHENMFWYRQDPGLGLRLIYFSYDVKMKEKGDIPEGYSVSREKKERFSLILESASTNQTSMYLCASSLLGGSWYNEQFFGPGTRLTVL.

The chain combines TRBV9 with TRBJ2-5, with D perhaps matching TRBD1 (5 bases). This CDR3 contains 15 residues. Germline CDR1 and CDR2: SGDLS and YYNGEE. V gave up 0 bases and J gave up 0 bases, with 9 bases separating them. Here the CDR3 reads CASSVGGGNQETQYF. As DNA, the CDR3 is TGTGCCAGCAGCGTAGGGGGCGGTAACCAAGAGACCCAGTACTTC.

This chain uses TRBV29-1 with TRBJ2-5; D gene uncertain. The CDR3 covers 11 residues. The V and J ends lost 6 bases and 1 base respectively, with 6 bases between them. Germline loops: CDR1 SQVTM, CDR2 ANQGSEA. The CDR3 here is CSVQIQETQYF. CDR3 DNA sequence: TGCAGCGTGCAGATCCAAGAGACCCAGTACTTC.

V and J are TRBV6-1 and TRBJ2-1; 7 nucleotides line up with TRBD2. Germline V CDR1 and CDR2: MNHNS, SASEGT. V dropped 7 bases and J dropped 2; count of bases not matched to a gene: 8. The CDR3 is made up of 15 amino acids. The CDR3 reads CASKNPGLTYNEQFF. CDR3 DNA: TGTGCCAGCAAGAACCCGGGACTAACCTACAATGAGCAGTTCTTC.

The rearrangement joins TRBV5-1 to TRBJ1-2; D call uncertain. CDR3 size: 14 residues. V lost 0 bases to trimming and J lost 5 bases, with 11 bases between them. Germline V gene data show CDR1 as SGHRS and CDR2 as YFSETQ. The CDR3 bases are TGCGCCAGCAGCTTGGGGCAGGTCTTGTATGGCTACACCTTC. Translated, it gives CASSLGQVLYGYTF.

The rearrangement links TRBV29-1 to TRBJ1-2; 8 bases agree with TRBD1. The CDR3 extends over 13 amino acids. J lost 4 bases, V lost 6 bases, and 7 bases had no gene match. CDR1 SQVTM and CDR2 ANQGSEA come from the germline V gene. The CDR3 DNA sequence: TGCAGCGTAGACGGACAGGGTGGCTATGGCTACACCTTC. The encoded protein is CSVDGQGGYGYTF.

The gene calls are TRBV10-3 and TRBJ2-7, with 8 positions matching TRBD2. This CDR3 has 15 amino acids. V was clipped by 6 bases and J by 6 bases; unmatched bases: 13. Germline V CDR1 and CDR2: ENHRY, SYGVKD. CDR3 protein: CAISPPGAGVGEQYF. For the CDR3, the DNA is TGTGCCATCAGCCCCCCGGGAGCGGGGGTCGGCGAGCAGTACTTC.

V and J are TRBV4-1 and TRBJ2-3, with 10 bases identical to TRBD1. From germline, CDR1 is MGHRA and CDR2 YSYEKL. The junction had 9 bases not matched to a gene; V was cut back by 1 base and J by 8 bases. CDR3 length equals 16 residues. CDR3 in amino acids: CASSQVGTGDRGTQYF. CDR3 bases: TGCGCCAGCAGCCAAGTTGGGACAGGGGACAGGGGTACGCAGTATTTT.

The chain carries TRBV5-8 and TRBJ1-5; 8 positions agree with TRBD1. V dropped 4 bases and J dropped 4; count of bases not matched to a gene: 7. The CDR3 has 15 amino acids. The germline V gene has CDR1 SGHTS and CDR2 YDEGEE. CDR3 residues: CASSAGTGRNQPQHF. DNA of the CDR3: TGTGCCAGCAGCGCCGGGACAGGAAGGAATCAGCCCCAGCATTTT.

This chain's CDR3 is CASSLEAGGLYNEQFF. DNA for the CDR3: TGTGCCAGCAGCTTAGAGGCGGGAGGGCTTTACAATGAGCAGTTCTTC. The V call is TRBV7-8, the J call TRBJ2-1, with 9 bases identical to TRBD2. CDR1 and CDR2 from the germline V gene are SGHVS and FQNEAQ. The CDR3 is made up of 16 amino acids. The J segment lost 4 bases and the V segment lost 1 base, leaving 5 bases of the junction unmatched.

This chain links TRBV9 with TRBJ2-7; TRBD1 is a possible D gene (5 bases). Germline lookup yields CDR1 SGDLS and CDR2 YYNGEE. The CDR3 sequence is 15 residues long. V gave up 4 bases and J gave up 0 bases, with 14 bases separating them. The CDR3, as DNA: TGTGCCAGCAGCCCCACAGGCTTGAGCTCCTACGAGCAGTACTTC. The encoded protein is CASSPTGLSSYEQYF.